This TCR beta chain is drawn from a study of blood T cell repertoires in COVID-19. At the level of the study: COVID-19 samples, acute and convalescent, were from the United States, Italy and Spain. Sources were T cells, B-cell-depleted T cells, or PBMCs; the material itself was cDNA or gDNA.

Per the study methods: Nucleated cell number was recorded as an estimate derived from reference gene primer amplification. Clones were read by immunoSEQ multiplex PCR, and TCRdb kept only the in-frame ones, dropping some. From that table come the V and J calls and clone size; the DNA was used to work out D and trimming. The sample contains approximately 260,000 clones, roughly nine tenths of which appear only once. Trimming cost V 6 bases and J 2 bases; bases outside gene matches: 7. The CDR3 spans 14 residues. CDR1 is MNHEY and CDR2 is SVGAGI in the germline V gene. Material: peripheral blood. This TCR was recovered from a man aged 45-60 years with acute or convalescent COVID-19. The chain is built from TRBV6-5 and TRBJ2-7, with 7 nucleotides matching TRBD1. CDR3 sequence reads: CASSPTGIPYEQYF. CDR3 DNA: TGTGCCAGCAGCCCGACAGGGATACCCTACGAGCAGTACTTC.